A single sample is the source of the 26 T cell receptor beta chains below, sequenced in a study of OX40 agonist ivuxolimab in advanced cancers. The table came from immunoSEQ multiplex PCR; TCRdb's copy has only in-frame clones and leaves some out. The table lists some 17,000 clones, around 80% of them singletons, with about a quarter in the top ten. Here the sequenced sample was CD4+ or CD8+ T cells sorted from blood, taken in a trial of the OX40 agonist ivuxolimab. All receptors derive from an adult with an advanced solid tumor such as melanoma, head and neck, liver or kidney cancer.

This chain joins TRBV27 and TRBJ2-2; TRBD2 aligns across 7 bases. CDR1 is MNHEY and CDR2 is SMNVEV in the germline V gene (reference sequence). V shed 7 bases and J 6 bases; nucleotides not matched to a gene: 2. The CDR3 spans 12 residues. CDR3 DNA: TGTGCCAGCATGACTAGCTCCGGGGAGCTGTTTTTT. Its translation is CASMTSSGELFF.

The chain is built from TRBV28 and TRBJ2-2, with D perhaps TRBD2 (6 bases). V was shortened by 5 bases and J by 2 bases, with 33 bases between the two germline ends. This CDR3 region has 22 residues. The germline CDR1 and CDR2 sequences are MDHEN and SYDVKM. The CDR3 nucleotides are TGTGCCAGCAGTCCGACCTCTCTAGGGGATGTAGTTACTAGCCCTAACACCGGGGAGCTGTTTTTT. Encoded protein: CASSPTSLGDVVTSPNTGELFF.

The chain joins TRBV6-1 to TRBJ2-7; 9 bases align to TRBD1. The CDR3 length is 14 residues. The germline V gene encodes CDR1 MNHNS and CDR2 SASEGT. V lost 5 bases to trimming and J lost 1 base; unmatched junction nucleotides: 3. The CDR3 reads CASSQDRGSYEQYF. The CDR3 DNA sequence: TGTGCCAGCAGTCAGGACAGGGGATCCTACGAGCAGTACTTC.

This clone was seen only once. J is TRBJ2-7 and V is TRBV19; 8 nucleotides match TRBD1. The CDR3 has 13 residues. V trimming: 6 bases; J trimming: 3 bases; junction bases outside the gene matches: 4. Per germline, CDR1 LNHDA and CDR2 SQIVND (reference sequence). In nucleotides, the CDR3 is TGTGCCAGTAGCCCGGGACAGGACTACGAGCAGTACTTC. Amino acids: CASSPGQDYEQYF.

A note on this clone: At the DNA level, this CDR3 is encoded by other sequences in the same sample as well. The chain joins TRBV7-3 to TRBJ1-1; D unclear. The CDR3 is made up of 13 amino acids. The germline V gene encodes CDR1 SGHTA and CDR2 FQGTGA. V was trimmed by 3 bases and J by 3 bases, leaving 8 bases between them. The CDR3 bases are TGTGCCAGCAGCTTCGGCGGGGACACTGAAGCTTTCTTT. As protein: CASSFGGDTEAFF. Full variable domain (outside the CDR3, taken from reference TRBV7-3 and TRBJ1-1): GAGVSQTPSNKVTEKGKYVELRCDPISGHTALYWYRQSLGQGPEFLIYFQGTGAADDSGLPNDRFFAVRPEGSVSTLKIQRTERGDSAVYLCASSFGGDTEAFFGQGTRLTVV.

The chain couples TRBV5-6 to TRBJ2-2; 8 nucleotides match TRBD1. The CDR3 extends over 16 amino acids. Germline V gene data show CDR1 as SGHDT and CDR2 as YYEEEE. After removal of 3 bases from V and 1 base from J, the junction contained 5 bases not matched to a gene. The CDR3 DNA sequence: TGTGCCAGCAGCTCCACAGGGGGGAGGAACACCGGGGAGCTGTTTTTT. This translates into CASSSTGGRNTGELFF. The full variable domain, rest sourced from reference TRBV5-6 and TRBJ2-2, is DAGVTQSPTHLIKTRGQQVTLRCSPKSGHDTVSWYQQALGQGPQFIFQYYEEEERQRGNFPDRFSGHQFPNYSSELNVNALLLGDSALYLCASSSTGGRNTGELFFGEGSRLTVL.

The rearrangement uses TRBV9 and TRBJ2-7; 8 bases are a match to TRBD1. Germline V gene sequence: CDR1 SGDLS, CDR2 YYNGEE. J lost 3 bases, V lost 2 bases, and 4 bases had no gene match. This CDR3 is built from 14 residues. This CDR3 reads CASSVSGTGYEQYF. The CDR3 DNA is TGTGCCAGCAGCGTCTCCGGGACAGGCTACGAGCAGTACTTC.

V usage is TRBV28 and J usage is TRBJ1-2; possible D gene TRBD1, 6 bases. With 2 bases removed from V and 6 bases from J, the gap between germline ends came to 10 bases. CDR1 is MDHEN and CDR2 is SYDVKM in the germline V gene. This CDR3 spans 13 amino acids. In nucleotides, the CDR3 is TGTGCCAGCAGTTTAACAGGGTCAAATGGCTACACCTTC. This codes for CASSLTGSNGYTF.

This clone was detected only a few times. V usage is TRBV7-9 and J usage is TRBJ2-7, with D tentatively TRBD2 (5 bases). Germline V CDR1 and CDR2: SEHNR, FQNEAQ (reference sequence). CDR3 length equals 13 residues. V lost 3 bases, J lost 6 bases, and 12 bases lay in between. CDR3 protein: CASSFLSEGEQYF. Here the CDR3 DNA reads TGTGCCAGCAGCTTCCTGAGCGAGGGCGAGCAGTACTTC.

V and J are TRBV11-2 and TRBJ2-5; 8 bases align to TRBD1. Matching the DNA end better, TRBJ2-7 makes the J call doubtful. The germline gives CDR1 SGHAT, CDR2 FQNNGV. The CDR3 sequence is 13 residues long. The CDR3 coding sequence is TGTGCCAGCAGTTCAGACAGGGGATACGAGCAGTACTTC. Its translation: CASSSDRGYEQYF.

The chain recombines TRBV9 with TRBJ2-4; possibly TRBD2 for D (6 bases). In germline, CDR1 is SGDLS, CDR2 YYNGEE. Trimming shortened V by 4 bases and J by 1 base, and 15 bases separated the two germline ends. The CDR3 is 16 amino acids. CDR3: CASSPRDSVAKNIQYF. CDR3 coding DNA: TGTGCCAGCAGCCCCCGGGACTCCGTTGCCAAAAACATTCAGTACTTC.

The chain carries TRBV9 and TRBJ2-7; the match to TRBD2 covers 9 bases. The germline V gene has CDR1 SGDLS and CDR2 YYNGEE. Trimming at V came to 4 bases and at J to 2 bases, leaving 4 bases not matched to a gene. The CDR3 runs 14 residues. CDR3: CASSSTSGPYEQYF. The CDR3 coding sequence is TGTGCCAGCAGCTCGACTAGCGGCCCCTACGAGCAGTACTTC.

Regarding this clone: The junction and the germline gene differ at one end; a read error may be behind it. The chain couples TRBV6-6 to TRBJ2-1; TRBD2 matches 8 bases. CDR1 MNHNY and CDR2 SVGAGI come from the germline V gene (reference sequence). There are 15 residues in the CDR3. The CDR3 nucleotides read TGTGCCATCAGTGATCCGGGACTAGCCTACAATGAGCAGTTCTTC. Translating gives CAISDPGLAYNEQFF.

The table lists this clone with a few counts. The chain combines TRBV2 with TRBJ2-7; 10 nucleotides agree with TRBD2. With V trimmed by 8 bases and J by 5 bases, 6 bases remained unmatched. This CDR3 contains 13 residues. Germline V gives CDR1 SNHLY, CDR2 FYNNEI. The CDR3 region has the DNA TGTGCCAGCTCGCTAGCGGGAGCCAACGAGCAGTACTTC. Translating gives CASSLAGANEQYF.

This rearrangement joins TRBV6-4 to TRBJ1-2; tentative D call: TRBD1 (5 bases). The V gene's germline CDR1 is MRHNA and CDR2 SNTAGT. V lost 6 bases to trimming and J lost 5 bases, with 10 bases between them. The CDR3 has 12 amino acids. In nucleotides, the CDR3 is TGTGCCAGCAGGAGAGGGGTTTATGGCTACACCTTC. It codes for CASRRGVYGYTF.

V gene TRBV19 combines with J gene TRBJ2-1, with no clear D. V gave up 3 bases and J gave up 1 base, with 10 bases separating them. This CDR3 comprises 15 residues. Germline V lookup: CDR1 LNHDA, CDR2 SQIVND (reference sequence). CDR3 residues: CASSMRPASYNEQFF. CDR3 in DNA: TGTGCCAGTAGTATGAGGCCAGCGTCCTACAATGAGCAGTTCTTC.

V and J are TRBV5-1 and TRBJ2-2, with D uncertain. This CDR3 is 14 amino acids long. CDR1 is SGHRS, CDR2 YFSETQ, per germline. V lost 0 bases and J lost 9, with 12 bases in between. The CDR3 region has the DNA TGCGCCAGCAGCTTGGCCGGAACAACGTGGGAGCTGTTTTTT. Translated: CASSLAGTTWELFF.

The genes are TRBV7-9 and TRBJ1-4; D is ambiguous. The germline gives CDR1 SEHNR, CDR2 FQNEAQ (reference sequence). Trimming took 5 bases from V and 7 from J, leaving 14 bases between them. The CDR3 consists of 14 residues. This chain's CDR3 is CASSVPYGLEKLFF. The CDR3 nucleotides read TGTGCCAGCAGCGTACCCTACGGACTTGAAAAACTGTTTTTT.

This clone was counted a single time. This chain uses TRBV7-6 with TRBJ2-1; no firm D call. V dropped 1 base and J dropped 4 bases, with 2 bases sitting between them. CDR3 length: 12 amino acids. Germline lookup yields CDR1 SGHVS and CDR2 FNYEAQ. CDR3 nucleotides: TGTGCCAGCAGCTTAGGATACAATGAGCAGTTCTTC. This codes for CASSLGYNEQFF.

This clone came up a few times. This chain links TRBV15 with TRBJ1-1; D is uncertain. The CDR3 length is 13 residues. The V end was cut by 3 bases, the J end by 0 bases, with 5 bases between. Germline V gene lookup returns CDR1 LNHNV and CDR2 YYDKDF (reference sequence). The CDR3, as DNA: TGTGCCACCAGCAGCGACGTGAACACTGAAGCTTTCTTT. Protein product: CATSSDVNTEAFF.

The rearrangement joins TRBV6-5 to TRBJ2-7; tentative D call: TRBD1 (6 bases). CDR3 length: 13 residues. Germline CDR1 is MNHEY and CDR2 is SVGAGI. V shed 11 bases and J shed 6 bases, with 20 bases lying between them. The CDR3 DNA reads TGTGCCGGAGGCAACAGGGAATTCGGCGAGCAGTACTTC. It specifies CAGGNREFGEQYF.

CDR3 nucleotide sequence: TGCGCCAGCAGCCAATTAGGGGGCAATGAGCAGTTCTTC. Its protein product is CASSQLGGNEQFF. This chain joins TRBV4-1 and TRBJ2-1, with a tentative D call TRBD1 (6 bases). V shed 2 bases and J shed 6 bases, with 8 bases lying between them. This CDR3 has 13 residues. CDR1 and CDR2 from the germline V gene are MGHRA and YSYEKL.

A word on this clone: Within the sample, other DNA sequences also encode this same CDR3. The V call is TRBV6-1, the J call TRBJ2-7; D ambiguous. The germline V and J ends were trimmed by 6 bases and 2 bases, with 14 bases remaining between them. There are 14 residues in the CDR3. The germline V gene has CDR1 MNHNS and CDR2 SASEGT. In nucleotides, the CDR3 is TGTGCCAGCAGCCTTTCTTCTGGGGCCTACGAGCAGTACTTC. Amino acid sequence: CASSLSSGAYEQYF.

The gene calls are TRBV9 and TRBJ2-7, with a weak D call TRBD2 (5 bases). This CDR3 has 15 amino acids. Trimming took 0 bases from V and 6 from J, leaving 16 bases between them. Per germline, CDR1 SGDLS and CDR2 YYNGEE. CDR3 nucleotide sequence: TGTGCCAGCAGCGTAGGACTGGACGGGGTAGGCGAGCAGTACTTC. As protein: CASSVGLDGVGEQYF.

DNA for the CDR3: TGTGCCAGCAGCTTAGTAGGACAGGGGGGAATCTACGAGCAGTACTTC. This translates into CASSLVGQGGIYEQYF. The chain employs TRBV7-9 and TRBJ2-7, with TRBD1 identical over 10 bases. Trimming at V came to 1 base and at J to 3 bases, leaving 6 bases not matched to a gene. Germline V lookup: CDR1 SEHNR, CDR2 FQNEAQ (reference sequence). CDR3 length: 16 amino acids. The complete variable domain, with remaining parts taken from reference TRBV7-9 and TRBJ2-7, reads DTGVSQNPRHKITKRGQNVTFRCDPISEHNRLYWYRQTLGQGPEFLTYFQNEAQLEKSRLLSDRFSAERPKGSFSTLEIQRTEQGDSAMYLCASSLVGQGGIYEQYFGPGTRLTVT.

As DNA, the CDR3 is TGCGCCAGCAGCTTGGGACCGACTGACATTCAGTACTTC. This gives the protein CASSLGPTDIQYF. This chain connects TRBV5-1 to TRBJ2-4; D not resolved. Trimming left V 0 bases short and J 8 bases short, with 9 bases between. This CDR3 has 13 residues. The germline CDR1 and CDR2 sequences are SGHRS and YFSETQ.